This note documents a single T cell receptor (beta chain) sequence. Its target is unknown. This sample is part of a study of cytomegalovirus exposure and HLA in healthy donors. PCR involved 60 Vbeta and 13 Jbeta primers. Sequencing was performed with immunoSEQ multiplex PCR; in TCRdb, only in-frame clones are kept and a portion is missing. Of approximately 71,000 clones listed, 55% to 75% are singletons. Study-level findings and limits: A few CMV-associated chains were confirmed in vitro to be specific for CMV antigens. In a later analysis, CMV-associated beta chains were mostly HLA-associated, it appeared.

V was clipped by 6 bases and J by 8 bases; unmatched bases: 11. The CDR3 consists of 16 residues. Per the germline V gene, CDR1 is MGHDK and CDR2 is SYGVNS. This chain connects TRBV25-1 to TRBJ2-3; TRBD2 aligns across 13 bases. This receptor was identified in a woman in her thirties or forties in good health and CMV-seropositive. Sequences were obtained from PBMCs. CDR3 protein: CASSGTSGGARGTQYF. The CDR3 region has the DNA TGTGCCAGCAGCGGAACTAGCGGGGGGGCCCGTGGTACGCAGTATTTT.